The entry that follows covers one T cell receptor beta chain sequence. Germline values: CDR1 LGHDT, CDR2 YNNKEL (reference sequence). This CDR3 contains 17 residues. Losses at the gene ends were 0 bases for V and 9 bases for J; bases not matched to a gene: 8. This specimen belongs to a study of T cell responses to AZD1222 COVID-19 vaccine. Libraries were prepared by immunoSEQ multiplex PCR; TCRdb keeps only in-frame clonotypes and omits some of them. The data contain around 92,000 clones, about nine tenths of them singletons. V gene TRBV3-1 (or the pseudogene TRBV3-2) combines with J gene TRBJ1-6, with 10 bases lining up with TRBD1. The source material was peripheral blood, sampled on day 0 of AZD1222 vaccination. The origin of this receptor is an adult in good health. The CDR3 here is CASSQDRDRGRGSPLHF. The CDR3 DNA reads as TGTGCCAGCAGCCAAGATCGCGACAGGGGGCGAGGTTCACCCCTCCACTTT.